This T cell receptor (beta chain) was retrieved from a study of regulatory T cells in long-lasting Graves disease. In the case of this clonotype: The antigen is undetermined.

Study-wide results and caveats: It was peripheral blood alone, not thyroid tissue, that was studied. Persistent patients had more shared public clonotypes (roughly 2,700) than new patients (approximately 970). There was favoring of TRBV28, TRBJ1-2 and TRBJ2-5 in persistent disease.

Stated time point: persistent/refractory GD, antithyroid drugs over 5 years with positive TRAb. Following extraction of RNA from PBMCs, that RNA was used to make the TCR library. Trimming pared 4 bases from V and 3 bases from J, leaving 16 bases between. This CDR3 contains 15 residues. Germline CDR1 SGHRS, CDR2 YFSETQ. CDR3-region Arm-PCR and iRepertoire HTBI primers produced the TCR beta libraries. TCRdb reprocessed the multiplex PCR reads via MiXCR and lists one record per CDR3 protein. Counted here are nearly 350,000 distinct CDR3 sequences, roughly a fifth occurring once; the ten biggest clones make up just under 30%.

The chain links TRBV5-1 to TRBJ1-1, with unresolved D. This material consisted of peripheral blood mononuclear cells (PBMCs), taken when the disease was refractory, from a patient treated with antithyroid drugs. This receptor was identified in a female donor with Graves disease. The CDR3 region has the DNA TGCGCCAGCAGCCCCCGGGGATTTTCGGACACTGAAGCTTTCTTT. Its translation: CASSPRGFSDTEAFF.